This record looks at one T cell receptor (beta chain) sequence and its context. Antigen: not known. The authors made TCR cDNA by 5'RACE template switching, adding a universal primer site and UMIs. Each CDR3 protein gets one entry after TCRdb re-called the 5' RACE reads with MiXCR. Here the sample spans 550,000 or so distinct CDR3 sequences, roughly a fifth being singletons. The V and J ends lost 3 bases and 1 base, in that order; junction bases with no gene match: 12. Germline CDR1 and CDR2: DFQATT and SNEGSKA (reference sequence). The length of the CDR3 is 17 residues. These data belong to a study of T cells after yellow fever vaccination. Study-wide findings and caveats: FACS-sorted repertoires could harbor abundant contaminating bulk-population clonotypes. Though weaker, the secondary response peaked faster, on day 5 versus 15.

V and J are TRBV20-1 and TRBJ2-3, with 8 bases that match TRBD2. The receptor comes from a man aged 25-45 years who received the YFV17D yellow fever vaccine. This material consisted of PBMCs, taken 15 days after the yellow fever booster vaccination. CDR3 nucleotide sequence: TGCAGTGCTAGCTCTGAAGGGACTAGTGGGGGCACAGATACGCAGTATTTT. Translating it yields CSASSEGTSGGTDTQYF.